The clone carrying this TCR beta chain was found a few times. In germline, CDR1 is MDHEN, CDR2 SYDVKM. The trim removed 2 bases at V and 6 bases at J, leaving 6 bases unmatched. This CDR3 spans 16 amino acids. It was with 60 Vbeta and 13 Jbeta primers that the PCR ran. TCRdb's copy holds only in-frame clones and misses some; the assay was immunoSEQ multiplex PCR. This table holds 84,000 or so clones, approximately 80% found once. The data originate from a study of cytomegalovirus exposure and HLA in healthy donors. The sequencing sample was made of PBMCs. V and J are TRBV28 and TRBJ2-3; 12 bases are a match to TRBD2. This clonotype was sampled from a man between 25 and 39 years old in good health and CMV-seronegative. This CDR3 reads CASSLELAGGLDTQYF. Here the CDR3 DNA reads TGTGCCAGCAGTTTAGAGCTAGCGGGGGGGCTGGATACGCAGTATTTT. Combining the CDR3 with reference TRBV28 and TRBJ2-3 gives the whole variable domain DVKVTQSSRYLVKRTGEKVFLECVQDMDHENMFWYRQDPGLGLRLIYFSYDVKMKEKGDIPEGYSVSREKKERFSLILESASTNQTSMYLCASSLELAGGLDTQYFGPGTRLTVL.